Reported below is one TCR beta chain. The PCR ran on 60 Vbeta and 13 Jbeta primers. Some clones are missing from TCRdb's copy, which holds only in-frame ones; the method was immunoSEQ multiplex PCR. The sample holds fewer than 130,000 clones, nearly 80% seen once. These data originate in a study of cytomegalovirus exposure and HLA in healthy donors. Germline lookup yields CDR1 MGHRA and CDR2 YSYEKL. This CDR3 is built from 14 residues. V was clipped by 3 bases and J by 7 bases, with 13 bases between them. The specimen was PBMCs. The chain has TRBV4-1 and TRBJ2-1; TRBD2 is a possible D gene (6 bases). The clonotype originates from a woman aged 30 to 39 in good health and CMV-seronegative. CDR3 residues: CASSQGPGGNEQFF. The CDR3 DNA follows: TGCGCCAGCAGCCAGGGCCCTGGGGGGAATGAGCAGTTCTTC.